This paragraph reports one TCR beta chain. The data were obtained in a study of cytomegalovirus exposure and HLA in healthy donors. The PCR used 60 Vbeta and 13 Jbeta primers. Produced via immunoSEQ multiplex PCR; TCRdb's table is partial and in-frame only. The sample holds about 190,000 clones; 65% to 80% are singletons and the top ten take 4.5% to 5.5%. The CDR3 extends over 18 amino acids. With V trimmed by 4 bases and J by 0 bases, 10 bases remained unmatched. The germline CDR1 and CDR2 sequences are SGHRS and YFSETQ. Nominal health characterized the donors when sampled, though unrecorded immune exposures were likely.

Specimen: PBMCs. This chain uses TRBV5-1 with TRBJ2-2; TRBD1 matches at 9 bases. The clonotype originates from a man aged 25-45 years in good health and CMV-seropositive. The CDR3 nucleotides are TGCGCCAGCAGCGGCCTCCACAGGGGGCCCACGAACACCGGGGAGCTGTTTTTT. Its translation is CASSGLHRGPTNTGELFF.